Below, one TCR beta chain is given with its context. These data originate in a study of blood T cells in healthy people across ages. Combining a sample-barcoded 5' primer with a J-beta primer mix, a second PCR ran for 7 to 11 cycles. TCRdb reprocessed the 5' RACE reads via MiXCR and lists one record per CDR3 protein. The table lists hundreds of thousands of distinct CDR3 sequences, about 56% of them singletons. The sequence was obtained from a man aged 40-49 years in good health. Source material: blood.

Here the CDR3 DNA reads TGTGCCAGCAGCTTAGACGTGGGAGTCACAGATACGCAGTATTTT. Protein product: CASSLDVGVTDTQYF. This chain joins TRBV7-2 and TRBJ2-3; a weak D match, TRBD2 (5 bases). This CDR3 is 15 amino acids long. Trimming took 1 base from V and 2 from J, leaving 10 bases between them. Germline V gives CDR1 SGHTA, CDR2 FQGNSA. The full variable domain, its missing parts supplied by reference TRBV7-2 and TRBJ2-3, is GAGVSQSPSNKVTEKGKDVELRCDPISGHTALYWYRQSLGQGLEFLIYFQGNSAPDKSGLPSDRFSAERTGGSVSTLTIQRTQQEDSAVYLCASSLDVGVTDTQYFGPGTRLTVL.